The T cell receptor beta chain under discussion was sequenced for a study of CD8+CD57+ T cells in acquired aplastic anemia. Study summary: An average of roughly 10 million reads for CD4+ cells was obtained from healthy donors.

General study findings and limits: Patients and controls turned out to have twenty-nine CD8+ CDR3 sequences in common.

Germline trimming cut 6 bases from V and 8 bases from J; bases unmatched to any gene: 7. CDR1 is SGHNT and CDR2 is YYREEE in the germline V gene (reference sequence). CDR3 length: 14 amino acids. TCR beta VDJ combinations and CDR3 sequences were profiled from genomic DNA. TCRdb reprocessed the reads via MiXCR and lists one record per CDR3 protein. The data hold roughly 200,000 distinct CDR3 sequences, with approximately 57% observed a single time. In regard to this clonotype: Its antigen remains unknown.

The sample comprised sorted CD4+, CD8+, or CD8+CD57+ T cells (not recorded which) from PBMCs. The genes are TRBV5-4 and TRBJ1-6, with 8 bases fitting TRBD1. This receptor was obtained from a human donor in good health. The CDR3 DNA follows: TGTGCCAGCAAAAGAGACAGGGGAGATTCACCCCTCCACTTT. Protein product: CASKRDRGDSPLHF.